A selection of T cell receptor beta chains follows, all from one sample in a study of CD8 T cells in Susac syndrome. TCRdb reanalysed the immunoSEQ multiplex PCR reads using MiXCR and keeps one entry per CDR3 protein. Among around 77,000 distinct CDR3 sequences, roughly 95% were seen once, and the ten largest hold 0.1% to 0.12%. Material: CD4+ T cells from PBMCs. These receptors were collected from a human donor with multiple sclerosis. The CDR3 runs from the conserved cysteine through the conserved F or W. Each record gives: D gene, V gene, clone size, J gene, CDR3 DNA, CDR3 protein. D genes are given only for firm matches. Not every row has a clone size; where given, it reads once, few, many or a size class.

NA	TRBV7-9	NA	TRBJ1-2	TGTGCCAGCAGCTTACTCACACCCTTGGACTATGGCTACACCTTC	CASSLLTPLDYGYTF
NA	TRBV7-2	NA	TRBJ2-7	TGTGCCAGCAGCCCCACTAGAGGGGCCGAGCAGTACTTC	CASSPTRGAEQYF
NA	TRBV30	NA	TRBJ2-1	TGTGCCTGGAGTGGATCTAGTACCGACTGCAATGAGCAGTTCTTC	CAWSGSSTDCNEQFF
TRBD2	TRBV24-1	NA	TRBJ2-1	TGTGCCACCAGTGATTTGGTAGCGGGGGATTACAATGAGCAGTTCTTC	CATSDLVAGDYNEQFF
NA	TRBV12-3/TRBV12-4	NA	TRBJ2-2	TGTGCCAGCCCCACGACTCCCCAGGTGGACACCGGGGAGCTGTTTTTT	CASPTTPQVDTGELFF
NA	TRBV7-9	once	TRBJ2-7	TGTGCCAGCAGCGCGGGACACGTCCCTTCGAGCTCCTACGAGCAGTACTTC	CASSAGHVPSSSYEQYF
NA	TRBV29-1	NA	TRBJ2-7	TGCAGGGAAGGTGGAAACCTCTACGAGCAGTACTTC	CREGGNLYEQYF
TRBD1	TRBV6-1	NA	TRBJ2-3	TGTGCCAGCAAGGTGGGGCAGGGGGCTAGCACAGATACGCAGTATTTT	CASKVGQGASTDTQYF
NA	TRBV18	NA	TRBJ2-2	TGTGCCAGCTCACCTTCCAGCAACACCGGGGAGCTGTTTTTT	CASSPSSNTGELFF
TRBD1	TRBV6-5	NA	TRBJ1-1	TGTGCCAGCAGTCGGGACAGGGCAAACACTGAAGCTTTCTTT	CASSRDRANTEAFF
TRBD2	TRBV12-3/TRBV12-4	NA	TRBJ2-7	TGTGCCAGCAGCAGTAGCGGGGGGAACTACGAGCAGTACTTC	CASSSSGGNYEQYF
TRBD1	TRBV2	NA	TRBJ2-3	TGTGCCAGCAGTGTTCGGACAGGAGATACGCAGTATTTT	CASSVRTGDTQYF
NA	TRBV5-1	NA	TRBJ1-2	TGCGCCAGCAGCTTGGACACGCGAGGCTACACCTTC	CASSLDTRGYTF
NA	TRBV29-1	NA	TRBJ2-1	TGCAGCGTTGAATGGGAAACCTTATGGGGGCGGAGCTCCTACAATGAGCAGTTCTTC	CSVEWETLWGRSSYNEQFF
TRBD1	TRBV7-9	NA	TRBJ1-2	TGTGCCAGCAGCTTAACTAACCAGGGGGCGGGAGGCTACACCTTC	CASSLTNQGAGGYTF
NA	TRBV6-1	NA	TRBJ1-4	TGTGCCAGCAGTGAAGATATGGCAGGGAATGAAAAACTGTTTTTT	CASSEDMAGNEKLFF
NA	TRBV12-3/TRBV12-4	once	TRBJ1-3	TGTGCCAGCAGTCCGGGACGGAGGGGAAACACCATATATTTT	CASSPGRRGNTIYF
NA	TRBV5-1	NA	TRBJ2-1	TGCGCCAGCAGCCTCGAGGCGGGGAGCGCCTACAATGAGCAGTTCTTC	CASSLEAGSAYNEQFF
NA	TRBV12-3/TRBV12-4	NA	TRBJ2-5	TGTGCCAGCAGTTGGGGTGAGCGGAGATTCCAAGAGACCCAGTACTTC	CASSWGERRFQETQYF
TRBD1	TRBV29-1	NA	TRBJ2-7	TGCAGCGCCAAATGGACAGGGGAGCACGAGCAGTACTTC	CSAKWTGEHEQYF
TRBD2	TRBV6-5	once	TRBJ2-1	TGTGCCAGCACCCCTCCGCGGGGGGGCAGGAATGAGCAGTTCTTC	CASTPPRGGRNEQFF
TRBD1	TRBV12-3/TRBV12-4	NA	TRBJ2-3	TGTGCCAGCAGTCCCGGACAGGGGGGCACAGATACGCAGTATTTT	CASSPGQGGTDTQYF
TRBD1	TRBV30	NA	TRBJ1-2	TGTGCCTGGAGAACGGGACAGGGTAACTATGGCTACACCTTC	CAWRTGQGNYGYTF
NA	TRBV30	NA	TRBJ1-1	TGTGCCTGGCAGGGGAACACTGAAGCTTTCTTT	CAWQGNTEAFF
TRBD2	TRBV29-1	NA	TRBJ2-3	TGCAGCGTTCCTAGCGGGCCCCCCACAGATACGCAGTATTTT	CSVPSGPPTDTQYF
TRBD2	TRBV5-4	NA	TRBJ2-5	TGTGCCAGCAGCCGGACTAGCGGACAAGAGACCCAGTACTTC	CASSRTSGQETQYF
NA	TRBV11-3	NA	TRBJ2-7	TGTGCCAGCAGCTCAATTGCTCGGGGACGCTCCTACGAGCAGTACTTC	CASSSIARGRSYEQYF
NA	TRBV20-1	NA	TRBJ2-7	TGCAGTGCTAAGGGCAGGACTCACTACGAGCAGTACTTC	CSAKGRTHYEQYF
NA	TRBV3-1	NA	TRBJ1-1	TGTGCCAGCAGCCAACGGGACCTCCCCCGTACAAGTGAAGCTTTCTTT	CASSQRDLPRTSEAFF
NA	TRBV3-1	NA	TRBJ2-7	TGTGCCAGCAGCCAAGATGGTTCGGGTGGCGAGCAGTACTTC	CASSQDGSGGEQYF
NA	TRBV2	NA	TRBJ2-5	TGTGCCAGCAGCTGGGACTACCAAGAGACCCAGTACTTC	CASSWDYQETQYF
NA	TRBV7-2	NA	TRBJ2-5	TGTGCCAGCAGCGGGACAACGGTCGAGACCCAGTACTTC	CASSGTTVETQYF
NA	TRBV30	NA	TRBJ2-3	TGTGCCTGGAGTCTCGGGGGAACAGATACGCAGTATTTT	CAWSLGGTDTQYF
TRBD1	TRBV7-9	NA	TRBJ2-6	TGTGCCAGCAGCCCATTCGCAGGGGGTGCATCTGGGGCCAACGTCCTGACTTTC	CASSPFAGGASGANVLTF
NA	TRBV11-1	NA	TRBJ2-7	TGTGCCAGCAGCCAATTCCGGGACATCGAGTACGAGCAGTACTTC	CASSQFRDIEYEQYF
NA	TRBV30	NA	TRBJ2-5	TGTGCCTGGAGTGTAACCCGGACTGGAACACAAGAGACCCAGTACTTC	CAWSVTRTGTQETQYF
NA	TRBV2	NA	TRBJ2-5	TGTGCCAGCCGGCCGGGCTCAGGGGAGGGGGAGACCCAGTACTTC	CASRPGSGEGETQYF
NA	TRBV29-1	NA	TRBJ2-6	TGCAGCGTTGACGGGGGGCTCGGGGCCAACGTCCTGACTTTC	CSVDGGLGANVLTF
TRBD1	TRBV12-3/TRBV12-4	NA	TRBJ2-2	TGTGCCAGCAGTTACAGGACAGGGAACACCGGGGAGCTGTTTTTT	CASSYRTGNTGELFF
NA	TRBV30	NA	TRBJ2-5	TGTGCCTGGAGTGTAAGGGGCCAAGAGACCCAGTACTTC	CAWSVRGQETQYF
TRBD1	TRBV12-3/TRBV12-4	few	TRBJ1-5	TGTGCCAGCAGTGCCAACCGGGACAGGGGCAAACAGCCCCAGCATTTT	CASSANRDRGKQPQHF
TRBD1	TRBV20-1	NA	TRBJ1-6	TGCAGTGCTAGGGACACAGGGGGCGCCTATAATTCACCCCTCCACTTT	CSARDTGGAYNSPLHF
TRBD1	TRBV6-5	once	TRBJ1-1	TGTGCCAGCAGTTCACAGGGGCCAATGAACACTGAAGCTTTCTTT	CASSSQGPMNTEAFF
TRBD1	TRBV29-1	NA	TRBJ2-7	TGCAGCGTTGAGGTCGGGACAGGGGGCTACGAGCAGTACTTC	CSVEVGTGGYEQYF
NA	TRBV29-1	NA	TRBJ2-1	TGCACCGTGGCGCAGGGAGCGAGGGGTGAGCAGTTCTTC	CTVAQGARGEQFF
NA	TRBV4-3	NA	TRBJ2-3	TGCGCCAGCAGCCCGCGGGTTCCAGATACGCAGTATTTT	CASSPRVPDTQYF
TRBD1	TRBV5-1	NA	TRBJ1-6	TGCGCCAGCAGCCCAGGGCACACAGGGGGCGGCAATTCACCCCTCCACTTT	CASSPGHTGGGNSPLHF
TRBD2	TRBV6-5	once	TRBJ2-5	TGTGCCAGCAGTTACTCGATCGGAAGCGGGGCGCAAGAGACCCAGTACTTC	CASSYSIGSGAQETQYF